This T cell receptor beta chain was sequenced for a study of cytomegalovirus exposure and HLA in healthy donors. Study details: Among roughly 190 million T cells, an earlier analysis found 90 million to 130 million unique TCR beta sequences. Of around 400 genotyped donors, about 81% grouped in the Caucasian-associated ancestry cluster. Whole-study results and caveats: One variant, a missense change in DCLRE1C, was linked in a later analysis to TCR beta V- and J-gene trimming.

Note on this clone: Its cognate antigen is unknown.

Germline V gene lookup returns CDR1 SGHNT and CDR2 YYREEE (reference sequence). This CDR3 comprises 13 residues. Trimming removed 3 bases at V and 4 bases at J, with 7 bases between. The PCR used 60 Vbeta and 13 Jbeta primers. Sequenced by immunoSEQ multiplex PCR; TCRdb stores in-frame clones only, minus some. The sample records over 250,000 clones, more than 55% being singletons. Sequenced: PBMCs. The J gene is TRBJ1-4, the V gene TRBV5-4, with a weak D call TRBD1 (6 bases). The sequence came from a female donor in good health and CMV-seronegative. The CDR3 sequence: CASSSQGNEKLFF. In DNA, the CDR3 is TGTGCCAGCAGCTCACAGGGTAATGAAAAACTGTTTTTT. The entire variable domain, with the rest obtained from reference TRBV5-4 and TRBJ1-4, is as follows: ETGVTQSPTHLIKTRGQQVTLRCSSQSGHNTVSWYQQALGQGPQFIFQYYREEENGRGNFPPRFSGLQFPNYSSELNVNALELDDSALYLCASSSQGNEKLFFGSGTQLSVL.